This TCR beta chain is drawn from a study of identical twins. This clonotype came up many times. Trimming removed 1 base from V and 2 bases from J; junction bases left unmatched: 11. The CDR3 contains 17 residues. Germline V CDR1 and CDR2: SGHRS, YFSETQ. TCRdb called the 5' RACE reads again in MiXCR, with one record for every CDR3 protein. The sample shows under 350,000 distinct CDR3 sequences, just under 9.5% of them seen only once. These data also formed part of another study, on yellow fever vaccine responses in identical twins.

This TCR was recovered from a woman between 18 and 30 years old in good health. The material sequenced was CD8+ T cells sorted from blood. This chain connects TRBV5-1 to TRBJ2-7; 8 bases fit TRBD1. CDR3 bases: TGCGCCAGCAGCTTGTGGGGCCGGGACAGGACCACCTACGAGCAGTACTTC. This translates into CASSLWGRDRTTYEQYF.